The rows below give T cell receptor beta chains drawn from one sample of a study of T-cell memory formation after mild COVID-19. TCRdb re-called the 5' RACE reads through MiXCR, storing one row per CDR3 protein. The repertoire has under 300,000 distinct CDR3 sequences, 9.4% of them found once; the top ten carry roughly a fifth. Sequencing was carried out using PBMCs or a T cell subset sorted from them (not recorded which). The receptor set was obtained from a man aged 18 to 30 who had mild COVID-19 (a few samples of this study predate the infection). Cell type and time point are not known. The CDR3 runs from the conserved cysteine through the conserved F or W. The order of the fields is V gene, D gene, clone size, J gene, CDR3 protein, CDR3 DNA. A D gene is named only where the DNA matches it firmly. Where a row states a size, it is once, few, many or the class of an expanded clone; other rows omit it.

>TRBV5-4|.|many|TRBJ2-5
CASSLDWGPGETQYF
TGTGCCAGCAGCTTGGACTGGGGGCCGGGGGAGACCCAGTACTTC
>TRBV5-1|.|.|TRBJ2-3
CASSSAAGGSDTQYF
TGCGCCAGCAGCTCAGCCGCAGGGGGGTCAGATACGCAGTATTTT
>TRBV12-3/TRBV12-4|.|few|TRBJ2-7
CASSHTYEQYF
TGTGCCAGCAGTCACACCTACGAGCAGTACTTC
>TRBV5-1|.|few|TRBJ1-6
CASSLFSAGSNSPLHF
TGCGCCAGCAGCTTGTTCTCGGCAGGGAGCAATTCACCCCTCCACTTT
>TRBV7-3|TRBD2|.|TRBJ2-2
CASSLEGLAGSSGELFF
TGTGCCAGCAGCTTAGAGGGACTAGCGGGGTCGAGCGGGGAGCTGTTTTTT
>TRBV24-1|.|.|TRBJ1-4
CATSDIGDVEKLFF
TGTGCCACCAGTGACATTGGGGACGTGGAAAAACTGTTTTTT
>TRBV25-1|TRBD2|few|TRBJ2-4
CASSTAGGVNIQYF
TGTGCCAGCAGTACAGCGGGGGGGGTAAACATTCAGTACTTC
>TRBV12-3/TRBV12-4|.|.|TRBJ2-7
CASSIMPSSYEQYF
TGTGCCAGCAGTATTATGCCAAGCTCCTACGAGCAGTACTTC
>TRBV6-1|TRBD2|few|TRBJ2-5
CASRSGTSGQETQYF
TGTGCCAGCAGGTCCGGGACTAGCGGTCAAGAGACCCAGTACTTC
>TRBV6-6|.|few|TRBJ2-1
CASYGAILSNEQFF
TGTGCCAGCTACGGGGCTATCCTTTCCAATGAGCAGTTCTTC
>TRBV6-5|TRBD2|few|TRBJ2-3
CASSYSLAGGPEFGTDTQYF
TGTGCCAGCAGTTACTCTCTAGCGGGGGGGCCGGAGTTCGGCACAGATACGCAGTATTTT
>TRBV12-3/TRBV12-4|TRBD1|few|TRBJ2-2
CASSSGTGGPTNTGELFF
TGTGCCAGCAGTTCCGGGACAGGGGGGCCGACCAACACCGGGGAGCTGTTTTTT
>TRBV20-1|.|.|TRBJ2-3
CSARVGGTDTQYF
TGCAGTGCTAGGGTAGGAGGCACAGATACGCAGTATTTT
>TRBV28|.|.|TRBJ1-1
CASSDPHGHTTEAFF
TGTGCCAGCAGTGACCCCCACGGACACACAACAGAAGCTTTCTTT
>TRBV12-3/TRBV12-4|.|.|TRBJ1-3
CASSFLQGSGNTIYF
TGTGCCAGCAGTTTTTTACAGGGCTCTGGAAACACCATATATTTT
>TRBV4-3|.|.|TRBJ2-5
CASSPDRTWGETQYF
TGCGCCAGCAGCCCAGATCGTACGTGGGGGGAGACCCAGTACTTC
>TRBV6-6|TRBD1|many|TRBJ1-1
CASSNPGQGNTEAFF
TGTGCCAGCAGTAATCCGGGACAGGGGAACACTGAAGCTTTCTTT
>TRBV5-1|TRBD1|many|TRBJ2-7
CASSLQGEGVYEQYF
TGCGCCAGCAGCTTGCAGGGGGAAGGCGTGTACGAGCAGTACTTC
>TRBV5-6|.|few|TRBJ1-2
CASSGRTWGYTF
TGTGCCAGCAGCGGCCGGACTTGGGGCTACACCTTC
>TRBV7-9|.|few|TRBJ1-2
CASSLGGKGYTF
TGTGCCAGCAGCTTAGGAGGGAAAGGCTACACCTTC
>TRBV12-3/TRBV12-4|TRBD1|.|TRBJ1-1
CASSRQGANTEAFF
TGTGCCAGCAGTCGACAGGGGGCAAACACTGAAGCTTTCTTT
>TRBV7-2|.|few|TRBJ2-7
CASSLVGDPYEQYF
TGTGCCAGCAGCTTAGTCGGGGACCCCTACGAGCAGTACTTC
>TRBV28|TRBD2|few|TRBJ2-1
CASSFGAGGPYNEQFF
TGTGCCAGCAGTTTCGGGGCGGGGGGCCCTTATAATGAGCAGTTCTTC
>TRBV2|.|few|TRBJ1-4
CASSKTATNEKLFF
TGTGCCAGCAGTAAGACAGCAACTAATGAAAAACTGTTTTTT
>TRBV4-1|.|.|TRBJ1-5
CASSQAVTHGNQPQHF
TGCGCCAGCAGCCAGGCAGTTACACATGGCAATCAGCCCCAGCATTTT
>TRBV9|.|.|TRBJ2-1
CASSVEQGGAQFF
TGTGCCAGCAGCGTAGAGCAAGGCGGGGCCCAGTTCTTC
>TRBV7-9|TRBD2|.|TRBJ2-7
CASSSPLSGRSPYEQYF
TGTGCCAGCAGCAGTCCCCTGTCCGGGAGGTCCCCCTACGAGCAGTACTTC
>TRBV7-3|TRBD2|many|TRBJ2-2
CASSLGRRGANTGELFF
TGTGCCAGCAGCTTAGGGCGGCGGGGGGCGAACACCGGGGAGCTGTTTTTT
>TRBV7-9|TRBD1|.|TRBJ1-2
CASSSTERGHGYTF
TGTGCCAGCAGCTCGACGGAGAGGGGGCATGGCTACACCTTC
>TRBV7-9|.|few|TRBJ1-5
CASSLTPDQPQHF
TGTGCCAGCAGCTTAACGCCCGATCAGCCCCAGCATTTT
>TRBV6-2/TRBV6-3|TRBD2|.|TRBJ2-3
CASSHVAGGNTDTQYF
TGTGCCAGCAGTCACGTAGCGGGGGGGAACACAGATACGCAGTATTTT